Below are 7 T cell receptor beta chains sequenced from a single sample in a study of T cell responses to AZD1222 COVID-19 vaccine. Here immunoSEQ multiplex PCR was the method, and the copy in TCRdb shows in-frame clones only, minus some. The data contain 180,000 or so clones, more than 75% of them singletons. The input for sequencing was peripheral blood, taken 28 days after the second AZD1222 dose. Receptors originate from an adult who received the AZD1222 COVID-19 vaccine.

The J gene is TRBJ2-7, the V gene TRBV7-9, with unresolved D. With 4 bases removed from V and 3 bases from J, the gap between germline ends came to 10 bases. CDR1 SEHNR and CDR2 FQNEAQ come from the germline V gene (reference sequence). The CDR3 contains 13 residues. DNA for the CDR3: TGTGCCAGCAGCTACAGCGCCTTCTACGAGCAGTACTTC. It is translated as CASSYSAFYEQYF.

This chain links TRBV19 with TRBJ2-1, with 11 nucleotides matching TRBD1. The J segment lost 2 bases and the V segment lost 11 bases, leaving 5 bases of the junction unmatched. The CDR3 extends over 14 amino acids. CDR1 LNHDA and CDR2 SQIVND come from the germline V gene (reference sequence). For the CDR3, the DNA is TGTGCCCGATGGACAGGGGGCCCCTACAATGAGCAGTTCTTC. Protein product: CARWTGGPYNEQFF.

This chain's CDR3 is CASSSGQGGEKLFF. In nucleotides, the CDR3 is TGCGCCAGCAGCTCGGGACAGGGGGGTGAAAAACTGTTTTTT. The chain carries TRBV5-1 and TRBJ1-4; TRBD1 aligns across 11 bases. This CDR3 comprises 14 residues. V gave up 3 bases and J gave up 7 bases; unmatched junction bases: 2. In germline, CDR1 is SGHRS, CDR2 YFSETQ. Filled out from reference TRBV5-1 and TRBJ1-4, the complete variable domain reads KAGVTQTPRYLIKTRGQQVTLSCSPISGHRSVSWYQQTPGQGLQFLFEYFSETQRNKGNFPGRFSGRQFSNSRSEMNVSTLELGDSALYLCASSSGQGGEKLFFGSGTQLSVL.

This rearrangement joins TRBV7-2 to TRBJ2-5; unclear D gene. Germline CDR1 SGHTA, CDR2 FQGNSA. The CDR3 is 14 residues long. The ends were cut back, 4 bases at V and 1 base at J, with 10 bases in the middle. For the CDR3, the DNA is TGTGCCAGCAGCTCCGGCGCCTCCCAAGAGACCCAGTACTTC. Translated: CASSSGASQETQYF.

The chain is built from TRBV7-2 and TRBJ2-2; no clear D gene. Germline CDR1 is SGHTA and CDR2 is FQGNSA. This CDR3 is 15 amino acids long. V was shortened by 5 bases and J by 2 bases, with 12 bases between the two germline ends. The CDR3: CASSQDLHNTGELFF. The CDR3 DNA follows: TGTGCCAGCAGCCAAGACCTTCATAACACCGGGGAGCTGTTTTTT.

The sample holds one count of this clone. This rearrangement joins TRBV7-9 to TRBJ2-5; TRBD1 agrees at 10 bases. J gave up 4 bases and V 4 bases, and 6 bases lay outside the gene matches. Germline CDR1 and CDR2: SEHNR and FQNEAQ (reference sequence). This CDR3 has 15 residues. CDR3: CASSSRDRGRETQYF. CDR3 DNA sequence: TGTGCCAGCAGCTCCCGGGACAGGGGAAGAGAGACCCAGTACTTC.

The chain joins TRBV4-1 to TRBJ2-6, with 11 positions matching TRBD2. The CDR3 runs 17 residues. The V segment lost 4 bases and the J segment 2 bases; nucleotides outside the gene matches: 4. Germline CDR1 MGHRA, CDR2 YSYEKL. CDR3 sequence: CASSLTSGSPGANVLTF. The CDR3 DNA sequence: TGCGCCAGCAGCCTAACTAGCGGGAGTCCTGGGGCCAACGTCCTGACTTTC.